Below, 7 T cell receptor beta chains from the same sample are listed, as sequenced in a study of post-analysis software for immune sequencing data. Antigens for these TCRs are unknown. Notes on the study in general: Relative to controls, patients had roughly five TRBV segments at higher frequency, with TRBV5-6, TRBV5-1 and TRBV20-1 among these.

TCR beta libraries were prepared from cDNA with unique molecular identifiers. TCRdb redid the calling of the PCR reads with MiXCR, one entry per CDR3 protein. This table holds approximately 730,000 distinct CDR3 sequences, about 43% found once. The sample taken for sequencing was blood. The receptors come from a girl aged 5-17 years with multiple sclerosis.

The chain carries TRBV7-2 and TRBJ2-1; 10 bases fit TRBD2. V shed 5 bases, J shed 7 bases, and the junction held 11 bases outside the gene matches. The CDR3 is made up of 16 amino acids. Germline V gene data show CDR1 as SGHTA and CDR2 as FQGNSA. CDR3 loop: CASSTRTSGGVNEQFF. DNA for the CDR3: TGTGCCAGCAGCACGAGGACTAGCGGAGGGGTGAATGAGCAGTTCTTC.

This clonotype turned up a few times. The CDR3 here is CSVEGRGGHEQYF. The DNA of the CDR3 is TGCAGCGTTGAGGGAAGGGGCGGACACGAGCAGTACTTC. V gene TRBV29-1 combines with J gene TRBJ2-5, with TRBD1 as a possible D gene (5 bases). TRBJ2-7 explains the end of the DNA better; the J call may be wrong. Germline loops: CDR1 SQVTM, CDR2 ANQGSEA. The CDR3 is 13 residues long.

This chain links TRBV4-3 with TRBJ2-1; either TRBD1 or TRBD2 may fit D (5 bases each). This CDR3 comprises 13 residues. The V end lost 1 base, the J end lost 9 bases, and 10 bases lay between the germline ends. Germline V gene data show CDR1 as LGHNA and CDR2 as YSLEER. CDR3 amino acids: CASSQAGGFEQFF. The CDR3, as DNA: TGCGCCAGCAGCCAAGCTGGGGGATTTGAGCAGTTCTTC.

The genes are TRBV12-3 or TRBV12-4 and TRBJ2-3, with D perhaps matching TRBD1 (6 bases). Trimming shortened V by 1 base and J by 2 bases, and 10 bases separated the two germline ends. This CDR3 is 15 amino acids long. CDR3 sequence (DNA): TGTGCCAGCAGTTTAGAGGCAGGGGACACAGATACGCAGTATTTT. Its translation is CASSLEAGDTDTQYF.

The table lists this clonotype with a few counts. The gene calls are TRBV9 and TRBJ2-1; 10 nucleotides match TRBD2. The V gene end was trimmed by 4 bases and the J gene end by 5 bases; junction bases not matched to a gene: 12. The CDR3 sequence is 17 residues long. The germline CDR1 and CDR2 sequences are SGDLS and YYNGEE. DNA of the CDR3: TGTGCCAGCAGCCCTACCCAGACTAGCGGGTACAACAATGAGCAGTTCTTC. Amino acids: CASSPTQTSGYNNEQFF. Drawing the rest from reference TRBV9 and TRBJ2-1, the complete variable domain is DSGVTQTPKHLITATGQRVTLRCSPRSGDLSVYWYQQSLDQGLQFLIQYYNGEERAKGNILERFSAQQFPDLHSELNLSSLELGDSALYFCASSPTQTSGYNNEQFFGPGTRLTVL.

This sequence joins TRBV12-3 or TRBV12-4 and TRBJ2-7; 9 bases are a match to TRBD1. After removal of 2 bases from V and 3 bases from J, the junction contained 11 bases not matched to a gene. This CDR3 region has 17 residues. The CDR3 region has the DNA TGTGCCAGCAGTTTAACAGGGGGCCTCAACCGGGTCTACGAGCAGTACTTC. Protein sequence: CASSLTGGLNRVYEQYF.

CDR3 in amino acids: CASSQDSLELDGYTF. The CDR3 DNA sequence: TGCGCCAGCAGCCAAGATTCTCTGGAGTTAGATGGCTACACCTTC. V usage is TRBV4-1 and J usage is TRBJ1-2; D is undetermined. CDR1 and CDR2 (germline): MGHRA, YSYEKL. V was pared by 0 bases and J by 6 bases, with 14 bases between. There are 15 residues in the CDR3.